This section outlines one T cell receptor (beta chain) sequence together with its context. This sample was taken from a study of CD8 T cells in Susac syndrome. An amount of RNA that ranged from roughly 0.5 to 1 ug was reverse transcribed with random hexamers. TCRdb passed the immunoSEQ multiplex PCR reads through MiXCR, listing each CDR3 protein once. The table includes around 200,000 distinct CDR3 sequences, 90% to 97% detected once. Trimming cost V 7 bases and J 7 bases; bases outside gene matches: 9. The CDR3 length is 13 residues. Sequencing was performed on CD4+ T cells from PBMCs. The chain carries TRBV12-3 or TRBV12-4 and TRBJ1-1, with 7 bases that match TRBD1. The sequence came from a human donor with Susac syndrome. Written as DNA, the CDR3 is TGTGCCAGCACCAGGGGGGTCGTGGGTGAAGCTTTCTTT. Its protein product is CASTRGVVGEAFF.